These 32 T cell receptor beta chains originate from one sample sequenced in a study of blood T cells in healthy people across ages. Primers used in a second PCR of about 7 to 12 cycles were a sample-barcoded 5' primer and a J-beta primer mix. TCRdb recomputed calls from the 5' RACE reads with MiXCR, one row per CDR3 protein. The sample gives roughly 2 million distinct CDR3 sequences, around half of which show up once; 2% to 2.5% is in the top ten. Sample: blood. The receptors stem from a woman aged 40 to 50 in good health.

V gene TRBV15 combines with J gene TRBJ1-5; the D is unclear. The CDR3 covers 15 residues. V was pared by 1 base and J by 1 base, with 8 bases between. Germline V gene lookup returns CDR1 LNHNV and CDR2 YYDKDF (reference sequence). The CDR3 here is CATSRGKRSNQPQHF. The CDR3 coding sequence is TGTGCCACCAGCAGAGGGAAACGGAGCAATCAGCCCCAGCATTTT.

This clonotype was found a few times. The V and J genes are TRBV28 and TRBJ2-5; D is possibly TRBD2 (6 bases). The ends were cut back, 4 bases at V and 7 bases at J, with 16 bases in the middle. Germline CDR1 MDHEN, CDR2 SYDVKM. This CDR3 contains 14 residues. DNA of the CDR3: TGTGCCAGCAGTTCCCCTACATCGCGGGGGACCCAGTACTTC. Translation gives CASSSPTSRGTQYF.

Many counts were recorded for this clonotype. This sequence joins TRBV29-1 and TRBJ2-6; 7 bases are a match to TRBD1. This CDR3 region has 14 residues. Trimming at V came to 2 bases and at J to 2 bases, leaving 0 bases not matched to a gene. Germline CDR1 is SQVTM and CDR2 is ANQGSEA. The CDR3 nucleotides read TGCAGCGTTGAAACAGGGGCTGGGGCCAACGTCCTGACTTTC. This encodes CSVETGAGANVLTF.

This clonotype was detected only a few times. The rearrangement joins TRBV29-1 to TRBJ2-7, with a weak D call TRBD2 (5 bases). Germline V gene data show CDR1 as SQVTM and CDR2 as ANQGSEA. This CDR3 contains 11 residues. V lost 4 bases and J lost 3, with 7 bases in between. CDR3 residues: CSVVANYEQYF. CDR3 bases: TGCAGCGTTGTAGCGAACTACGAGCAGTACTTC.

The sample holds one count of this clonotype. The J gene is TRBJ2-1, the V gene TRBV6-2 or TRBV6-3, with D perhaps TRBD2 (5 bases). CDR1 is MNHEY, CDR2 SVGEGT, per germline. V dropped 3 bases and J dropped 0 bases, with 9 bases sitting between them. CDR3 length: 15 amino acids. CDR3 nucleotides: TGTGCCAGCAGTTATTACGGGGACTCCTACAATGAGCAGTTCTTC. Amino acids: CASSYYGDSYNEQFF.

The DNA of the CDR3 is TGCGCCAGCAGCCAAGATTGGTCGACTAACTATGGCTACACCTTC. It yields the protein CASSQDWSTNYGYTF. V gene TRBV4-3 combines with J gene TRBJ1-2, with no clear D. V was shortened by 0 bases and J by 0 bases, with 8 bases between the two germline ends. Looked up from germline, CDR1 is LGHNA and CDR2 is YSLEER. CDR3 length: 15 residues.

CDR3 nucleotides: TGCAGTGCTAGCGGAACGACACGTCTCGACTATGGCTACACCTTC. It encodes CSASGTTRLDYGYTF. J is TRBJ1-2 and V is TRBV20-1; D ambiguous. The CDR3 has 15 amino acids. V was pared by 3 bases and J by 3 bases, with 17 bases between. CDR1 is DFQATT and CDR2 is SNEGSKA in the germline V gene (reference sequence).

The rearrangement joins TRBV18 to TRBJ2-6; D is perhaps TRBD2 (6 bases). The CDR3 has 15 amino acids. Germline loops: CDR1 KGHSH, CDR2 LQKENI. Trimming removed 3 bases at V and 6 bases at J, with 12 bases between. CDR3 nucleotides: TGTGCCAGCTCACCTGGGGGGACTGAGGCCAACGTCCTGACTTTC. Translating it yields CASSPGGTEANVLTF.

This clonotype was counted a few times. The chain employs TRBV5-1 and TRBJ2-5, with no clear D. Trimming removed 1 base at V and 5 bases at J, with 9 bases between. This CDR3 is 13 amino acids long. Germline-derived CDR1 and CDR2 are SGHRS and YFSETQ. As DNA, the CDR3 is TGCGCCAGCAGCTTGATCGAGCGTGAGACCCAGTACTTC. Translated, it gives CASSLIERETQYF. The whole variable domain, remainder taken from reference TRBV5-1 and TRBJ2-5, is KAGVTQTPRYLIKTRGQQVTLSCSPISGHRSVSWYQQTPGQGLQFLFEYFSETQRNKGNFPGRFSGRQFSNSRSEMNVSTLELGDSALYLCASSLIERETQYFGPGTRLLVL.

The chain joins TRBV27 to TRBJ2-5, with TRBD1 matching 10 bases. The J call is in doubt because the DNA end fits TRBJ2-7 better. Per the germline V gene, CDR1 is MNHEY and CDR2 is SMNVEV (reference sequence). The CDR3 is 14 residues long. CDR3 sequence: CASSLGQGGNEQYF. The CDR3 DNA is TGTGCCAGCAGCTTAGGACAGGGGGGCAACGAGCAGTACTTC.

The chain is built from TRBV28 and TRBJ1-2, with D tentatively TRBD1 (5 bases). The CDR3 totals 15 residues. The V gene lost 3 bases and the J gene lost 5 bases, with 16 bases spanning the gap. Looked up from germline, CDR1 is MDHEN and CDR2 is SYDVKM. CDR3 DNA sequence: TGTGCCAGCAGTTTGGGTTCAGGGCGTCAGTATGGCTACACCTTC. Amino acid sequence: CASSLGSGRQYGYTF.

This clonotype occurred a few times. The chain combines TRBV29-1 with TRBJ1-4; TRBD1 might be the D (6 bases). V dropped 4 bases and J dropped 3 bases, with 18 bases sitting between them. CDR1 SQVTM and CDR2 ANQGSEA come from the germline V gene. The CDR3 length is 16 residues. CDR3 protein: CSVVEGVEASNEKLFF. DNA for the CDR3: TGCAGCGTTGTAGAGGGGGTAGAGGCGTCTAATGAAAAACTGTTTTTT.

This chain connects TRBV20-1 to TRBJ2-5, with 11 positions matching TRBD2. This CDR3 has 14 residues. The germline V gene has CDR1 DFQATT and CDR2 SNEGSKA (reference sequence). V trimming: 7 bases; J trimming: 4 bases; junction bases outside the gene matches: 8. CDR3 residues: CSGLAGGRGETQYF. The DNA for the CDR3 is TGCAGTGGGCTAGCGGGGGGACGTGGAGAGACCCAGTACTTC.

CDR3 loop: CSAPDWGGTDTQYF. CDR3 bases: TGCAGTGCCCCGGACTGGGGGGGCACAGATACGCAGTATTTT. V usage is TRBV20-1 and J usage is TRBJ2-3; weak D call: TRBD2 (6 bases). Trimming stripped 6 bases from V and 1 base from J, with 14 bases between. The V gene's germline CDR1 is DFQATT and CDR2 SNEGSKA (reference sequence). The CDR3 extends over 14 amino acids.

As to this clonotype: The junction shows a germline mismatch at one end, possibly a read error. The chain joins TRBV13 to TRBJ2-1; no clear D. Germline V gene data show CDR1 as PRHDT and CDR2 as FYEKMQ (reference sequence). The CDR3 loop spans 15 amino acids. The chain's CDR3 is CASSLALERNNERFF. DNA for the CDR3: TGTGCCAGCAGCTTAGCCCTCGAGAGGAACAATGAGCGGTTCTTC.

The CDR3 DNA is TGTGCCAGCAGCCCCGAAAGGGGGCTGAGCTATGGCTACACCTTC. It is translated as CASSPERGLSYGYTF. This sequence joins TRBV7-9 and TRBJ1-2; 7 bases line up with TRBD1. With 5 bases clipped from V and 4 bases from J, the junction kept 10 bases outside the gene matches. The CDR3 consists of 15 residues. Germline lookup yields CDR1 SEHNR and CDR2 FQNEAQ (reference sequence).

Notes on this clonotype: Sequence at one end of the junction differs from germline and may be a read error. V gene TRBV20-1 combines with J gene TRBJ2-7; TRBD2 might be the D (5 bases). The end of the DNA fits TRBJ2-5 better, so the J call may be wrong. The CDR3 is 14 residues long. CDR1 is DFQATT and CDR2 is SNEGSKA in the germline V gene (reference sequence). CDR3 coding DNA: TGCAGTACTAGAGATACAAGGCTTGGCGAGACCCAGTACTTC. Amino acid sequence: CSTRDTRLGETQYF.

The chain is built from TRBV7-6 and TRBJ2-5; 8 bases agree with TRBD1. Germline CDR1 is SGHVS and CDR2 is FNYEAQ. V gave up 4 bases and J gave up 5 bases; unmatched junction bases: 9. The CDR3 spans 15 residues. The CDR3 nucleotides are TGTGCCAGCAGCTCCAGGACAGGGAATAGCGAGACCCAGTACTTC. Encoded protein: CASSSRTGNSETQYF. Full variable domain (outside the CDR3, taken from reference TRBV7-6 and TRBJ2-5): GAGVSQSPRYKVTKRGQDVALRCDPISGHVSLYWYRQALGQGPEFLTYFNYEAQQDKSGLPNDRFSAERPEGSISTLTIQRTEQRDSAMYRCASSSRTGNSETQYFGPGTRLLVL.

The CDR3 is CASSPIGDYNEQFF. The DNA for the CDR3 is TGTGCCAGCAGCCCGATAGGGGACTACAATGAGCAGTTCTTC. The rearrangement joins TRBV27 to TRBJ2-1; D may be TRBD1 (5 bases). This CDR3 spans 14 amino acids. Germline-derived CDR1 and CDR2 are MNHEY and SMNVEV (reference sequence). With 6 bases removed from V and 3 bases from J, the gap between germline ends came to 12 bases.

V usage is TRBV29-1 and J usage is TRBJ2-7, with a weak D call TRBD1 (6 bases). V was shortened by 8 bases and J by 4 bases, with 18 bases between the two germline ends. Germline V lookup: CDR1 SQVTM, CDR2 ANQGSEA. This CDR3 has 13 amino acids. The DNA of the CDR3 is TGCAGCATGGAACAGGGAAGTGGTTACGAGCAGTACTTC. This encodes CSMEQGSGYEQYF.

This chain links TRBV5-6 with TRBJ1-2; TRBD1 is a possible D gene (5 bases). Trimming removed 3 bases at V and 4 bases at J, with 22 bases between. The V gene's germline CDR1 is SGHDT and CDR2 YYEEEE. This CDR3 has 17 amino acids. The CDR3 loop reads CASSSQPTTVTLYGYTF. In DNA, the CDR3 is TGTGCCAGCAGCTCCCAACCGACGACAGTAACCCTCTATGGCTACACCTTC.

The J gene is TRBJ1-5, the V gene TRBV27, with 9 bases identical to TRBD1. This CDR3 region has 15 residues. Germline CDR1 and CDR2: MNHEY and SMNVEV (reference sequence). J was trimmed by 6 bases and V by 8 bases; bases with no gene match: 11. The CDR3 is CASSTGGNRGQPQHF. The CDR3 region has the DNA TGTGCCAGCTCTACAGGGGGCAATCGAGGTCAGCCCCAGCATTTT.

V gene TRBV20-1 combines with J gene TRBJ2-3, with TRBD2 matching over 7 bases. Germline V gives CDR1 DFQATT, CDR2 SNEGSKA (reference sequence). The V segment lost 6 bases and the J segment 4 bases; nucleotides outside the gene matches: 10. The CDR3 totals 14 residues. The CDR3 bases are TGCAGTGCCCGACGGTCTCTAGCGGCAGATACGCAGTATTTT. Protein: CSARRSLAADTQYF.

This chain links TRBV6-6 with TRBJ2-5, with 7 positions matching TRBD1. This CDR3 has 15 residues. The germline V gene has CDR1 MNHNY and CDR2 SVGAGI (reference sequence). V dropped 3 bases and J dropped 5; count of bases not matched to a gene: 9. CDR3 region: CASSYGRQGVETQYF. The CDR3, as DNA: TGTGCCAGCAGTTATGGTAGACAGGGAGTGGAGACCCAGTACTTC.

This chain links TRBV4-1 with TRBJ2-6; D possibly corresponds to TRBD2 (6 bases). Per the germline V gene, CDR1 is MGHRA and CDR2 is YSYEKL. This CDR3 has 17 residues. V lost 7 bases and J 2 bases, leaving 18 bases between the germline ends. CDR3 nucleotides: TGCGCCAGCAAGAAAGTGGAAGGCGGGGCTGGGGCCAACGTCCTGACTTTC. Its protein product is CASKKVEGGAGANVLTF.

There are a few counts of this clonotype. The CDR3 reads CASSDGQSYGYTF. CDR3 DNA: TGCGCCAGCAGTGACGGACAGAGCTATGGCTACACCTTC. The chain is built from TRBV5-1 and TRBJ1-2; D possibly corresponds to TRBD1 (6 bases). Per germline, CDR1 SGHRS and CDR2 YFSETQ. The V gene lost 5 bases and the J gene lost 4 bases, with 12 bases spanning the gap. The CDR3 has 13 residues.

This clonotype came up a few times. The DNA of the CDR3 is TGCAGCGTGGAGGACAGGGAGAACACCGGGGAGCTGTTTTTT. Translated, it gives CSVEDRENTGELFF. J is TRBJ2-2 and V is TRBV29-1, with TRBD1 identical over 8 bases. Germline V CDR1 and CDR2: SQVTM, ANQGSEA. This CDR3 is built from 14 residues. The J segment lost 1 base and the V segment lost 6 bases, leaving 4 bases of the junction unmatched.

This chain links TRBV5-1 with TRBJ1-2; D call uncertain. There are 13 residues in the CDR3. Germline lookup yields CDR1 SGHRS and CDR2 YFSETQ. Trimming left V 1 base short and J 6 bases short, with 10 bases between. DNA for the CDR3: TGCGCCAGCAGCTTGACGGAGTTCCATGGCTACACCTTC. Its translation is CASSLTEFHGYTF.

This clonotype was observed a handful of times. This chain joins TRBV6-5 and TRBJ2-5, with D perhaps matching TRBD1 (6 bases). V shed 2 bases and J shed 2 bases, with 12 bases lying between them. The CDR3 runs 15 residues. Per the germline V gene, CDR1 is MNHEY and CDR2 is SVGAGI. This CDR3 is CASSYTGTTQETQYF. The CDR3 DNA sequence: TGTGCCAGCAGTTACACCGGGACAACACAAGAGACCCAGTACTTC.

This clonotype was seen more than once but under ten times. This sequence joins TRBV27 and TRBJ2-4; D may be TRBD1 (7 bases). There are 15 residues in the CDR3. V lost 3 bases, J lost 13 bases, and 22 bases lay in between. CDR1 and CDR2 from the germline V gene are MNHEY and SMNVEV (reference sequence). CDR3 in DNA: TGTGCCAGCAGTTTTATTCAGGGGGGCCCCTACGGGCAGTACTTC. Its protein is CASSFIQGGPYGQYF.

J is TRBJ2-3 and V is TRBV11-2; 7 bases are shared with TRBD1. After removal of 0 bases from V and 3 bases from J, the junction contained 9 bases not matched to a gene. Germline-derived CDR1 and CDR2 are SGHAT and FQNNGV. The CDR3 is 17 residues long. CDR3 sequence reads: CASSLDLGQGETDTQYF. In DNA form, the CDR3 reads TGTGCCAGCAGCTTAGATCTAGGGCAGGGGGAAACAGATACGCAGTATTTT.

The rearrangement links TRBV20-1 to TRBJ1-5; D gene ambiguous. V lost 6 bases and J 3 bases, leaving 9 bases between the germline ends. The length of the CDR3 is 12 residues. Germline V gene data show CDR1 as DFQATT and CDR2 as SNEGSKA (reference sequence). The CDR3 is CSAPVLNQPQHF. The CDR3 DNA reads TGCAGTGCCCCTGTCCTCAATCAGCCCCAGCATTTT.